The 13 T cell receptor beta chains in this list originate from one sample, sequenced in a study of cytomegalovirus exposure and HLA in healthy donors. A multiplex PCR was run with 60 Vbeta primers and 13 Jbeta primers. Sequencing used immunoSEQ multiplex PCR; TCRdb keeps in-frame clones, though not all of them. The sample consists of about 160,000 clones, approximately 80% of them appearing once. The sample taken for sequencing was PBMCs. Receptors originate from a man younger than 35 in good health and CMV-seropositive.

The chain employs TRBV11-1 and TRBJ1-4; 9 bases align to TRBD1. Germline V gene data show CDR1 as SGHAT and CDR2 as FQDESV (reference sequence). This CDR3 is built from 13 residues. V dropped 3 bases and J dropped 8; count of bases not matched to a gene: 1. The CDR3 region is CASSLDRGEKLFF. For the CDR3, the DNA is TGTGCCAGCAGCTTGGACAGGGGCGAAAAACTGTTTTTT.

The V call is TRBV7-8, the J call TRBJ1-2; TRBD1 might be the D (6 bases). CDR3 length: 16 amino acids. V lost 2 bases to trimming and J lost 5 bases, with 18 bases between them. Germline V lookup: CDR1 SGHVS, CDR2 FQNEAQ. Written as DNA, the CDR3 is TGTGCCAGCAGCTTATCGGCAGGGGCGCGGGAGTATGGCTACACCTTC. As protein: CASSLSAGAREYGYTF.

The chain joins TRBV4-1 to TRBJ1-2; 8 bases map to TRBD1. There are 15 residues in the CDR3. CDR1 is MGHRA and CDR2 is YSYEKL in the germline V gene. The V segment lost 0 bases and the J segment 3 bases; nucleotides outside the gene matches: 3. The CDR3 protein is CASSQERTGYYGYTF. Here the CDR3 DNA reads TGCGCCAGCAGCCAAGAGCGGACAGGGTACTATGGCTACACCTTC.

The rearrangement uses TRBV7-9 and TRBJ2-3; 7 bases match TRBD1. In germline, CDR1 is SEHNR, CDR2 FQNEAQ (reference sequence). The CDR3 runs 14 residues. The V segment lost 5 bases and the J segment 2 bases; nucleotides outside the gene matches: 4. This chain's CDR3 is CASSRGQNTDTQYF. CDR3 nucleotide sequence: TGTGCCAGCAGCCGGGGACAGAACACAGATACGCAGTATTTT. Using reference TRBV7-9 and TRBJ2-3 for the parts outside the CDR3, the full variable domain is DTGVSQNPRHKITKRGQNVTFRCDPISEHNRLYWYRQTLGQGPEFLTYFQNEAQLEKSRLLSDRFSAERPKGSFSTLEIQRTEQGDSAMYLCASSRGQNTDTQYFGPGTRLTVL.

The chain links TRBV9 to TRBJ1-1; 10 bases are a match to TRBD1. Germline CDR1 and CDR2: SGDLS and YYNGEE. V lost 4 bases, J lost 2 bases, and 5 bases stayed unmatched. CDR3 length: 15 residues. The DNA of the CDR3 is TGTGCCAGCAGCACCCGGGACAGGGGAAACACTGAAGCTTTCTTT. It is translated as CASSTRDRGNTEAFF.

The chain has TRBV7-3 and TRBJ2-1, with TRBD2 as a possible D gene (5 bases). Germline V gene data show CDR1 as SGHTA and CDR2 as FQGTGA. V was trimmed by 1 base and J by 8 bases, leaving 18 bases between them. The CDR3 consists of 16 residues. CDR3 region: CASSLRYNRSGDEQFF. The CDR3 coding sequence is TGTGCCAGCAGCTTAAGGTATAATCGGTCCGGGGATGAGCAGTTCTTC.

The chain recombines TRBV6-1 with TRBJ2-2; D call uncertain. The ends were cut back, 7 bases at V and 4 bases at J, with 13 bases in the middle. This CDR3 contains 14 residues. The germline V gene has CDR1 MNHNS and CDR2 SASEGT. Here the CDR3 DNA reads TGTGCCAGCAAGGTGACATACACCACCGGGGAGCTGTTTTTT. Residues: CASKVTYTTGELFF.

The genes are TRBV6-5 and TRBJ2-6, with D uncertain. Per germline, CDR1 MNHEY and CDR2 SVGAGI. Deletions cut 5 bases from V and 8 bases from J, with 16 bases between. This CDR3 is 15 amino acids long. The CDR3 DNA is TGTGCCAGCAGTCTTCGACGGAGATTGCCCAACGTCCTGACTTTC. Translating it yields CASSLRRRLPNVLTF.

The chain employs TRBV7-9 and TRBJ2-5; 11 bases match TRBD2. With 2 bases clipped from V and 5 bases from J, the junction kept 7 bases outside the gene matches. This CDR3 spans 16 amino acids. Germline V lookup: CDR1 SEHNR, CDR2 FQNEAQ (reference sequence). The CDR3 DNA follows: TGTGCCAGCAGCTTACTAGCGGGAGGAGCGGGGGAGACCCAGTACTTC. Residues: CASSLLAGGAGETQYF.

The chain combines TRBV19 with TRBJ2-1, with D perhaps matching TRBD2 (6 bases). Trimming removed 5 bases from V and 0 bases from J, with 11 bases in between. The V gene's germline CDR1 is LNHDA and CDR2 SQIVND (reference sequence). CDR3 length: 15 amino acids. The CDR3 DNA sequence: TGTGCCAGTAGTCTTGGGACTTTCTCCTACAATGAGCAGTTCTTC. Protein sequence: CASSLGTFSYNEQFF.

This chain uses TRBV29-1 with TRBJ1-2, with D possibly being TRBD1 (5 bases). Germline V lookup: CDR1 SQVTM, CDR2 ANQGSEA. The CDR3 has 13 residues. V dropped 6 bases and J dropped 8 bases, with 19 bases sitting between them. CDR3 sequence reads: CSVGRGNLRGYTF. In DNA, the CDR3 is TGCAGCGTCGGCCGGGGGAATTTACGCGGCTACACCTTC. Using reference TRBV29-1 and TRBJ1-2 for the parts outside the CDR3, the full variable domain is SAVISQKPSRDICQRGTSLTIQCQVDSQVTMMFWYRQQPGQSLTLIATANQGSEATYESGFVIDKFPISRPNLTFSTLTVSNMSPEDSSIYLCSVGRGNLRGYTFGSGTRLTVV.

The V and J genes are TRBV13 and TRBJ2-7; 8 positions agree with TRBD1. The CDR3 extends over 14 amino acids. Per germline, CDR1 PRHDT and CDR2 FYEKMQ (reference sequence). The J segment lost 1 base and the V segment lost 3 bases, leaving 2 bases of the junction unmatched. CDR3 protein: CASSFRQGSYEQYF. DNA of the CDR3: TGTGCCAGCAGCTTTAGACAGGGGTCCTACGAGCAGTACTTC.

The rearrangement joins TRBV2 to TRBJ1-6, with 9 positions matching TRBD1. Germline V gene lookup returns CDR1 SNHLY and CDR2 FYNNEI. V was clipped by 4 bases and J by 7 bases; unmatched bases: 11. There are 17 residues in the CDR3. CDR3 coding DNA: TGTGCCAGCAGTGGACTCCGACAGGGGGTAGGGAATTCACCCCTCCACTTT. Translation: CASSGLRQGVGNSPLHF.